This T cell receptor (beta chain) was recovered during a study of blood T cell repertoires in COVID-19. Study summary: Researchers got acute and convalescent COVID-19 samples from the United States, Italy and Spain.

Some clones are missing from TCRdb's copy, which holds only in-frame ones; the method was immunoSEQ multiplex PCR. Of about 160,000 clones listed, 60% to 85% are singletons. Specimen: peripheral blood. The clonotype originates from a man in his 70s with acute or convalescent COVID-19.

The CDR3 DNA follows: TGTGCCTGGAGTGTAGGAGCTACCTACGAGCAGTACTTC. This translates into CAWSVGATYEQYF. This chain links TRBV30 with TRBJ2-7; D ambiguous. With 0 bases removed from V and 2 bases from J, the gap between germline ends came to 8 bases. CDR1 GTSNPN and CDR2 SVGIG come from the germline V gene (reference sequence). The CDR3 has 13 amino acids.